This entry is about one T cell receptor beta chain. As processed by the authors: How many nucleated cells were present was estimated from reference gene primer amplification. Profiling relied on immunoSEQ multiplex PCR, and the TCRdb table lists in-frame clones only, not all of them. V, J and clone size are those of that table, while D and trimming were read from the DNA. The sample has fewer than 150,000 clones; about 89% are singletons. This entry comes from a study of blood T cell repertoires in COVID-19. The V gene's germline CDR1 is LNHNV and CDR2 YYDKDF (reference sequence). With 0 bases removed from V and 5 bases from J, the gap between germline ends came to 14 bases. The CDR3 extends over 17 amino acids.

Input material: peripheral blood. The receptor comes from a woman aged 55-69 years with acute or convalescent COVID-19. The chain joins TRBV15 to TRBJ1-6, with a possible D match to TRBD1 (6 bases). The CDR3 nucleotides read TGTGCCACCAGCAGAGATAGGGCAGGGGTCAATAATTCACCCCTCCACTTT. Protein: CATSRDRAGVNNSPLHF.